This T cell receptor (beta chain) was observed in a study of cytomegalovirus exposure and HLA in healthy donors. Findings of the study overall: Segments of the TCR beta V type were, in most cases, productive about 87% or about 30% of the time in an earlier analysis. Later work found that TCR association rates differed between HLA loci; DRB1 had the most and HLA-C the fewest. With further analysis later on, most CMV-associated TCR beta chains appeared HLA-restricted.

This CDR3 contains 14 residues. CDR1 and CDR2 (germline): SEHNR, FQNEAQ (reference sequence). Trimming took 3 bases from V and 5 from J, leaving 10 bases between them. It was healthy bone marrow donors who served as donors. In the PCR, 60 Vbeta and 13 Jbeta primers were used. The assay was immunoSEQ multiplex PCR, and TCRdb's table has in-frame clones only and misses some. The sample yields 100,000 to 150,000 clones, about 81% seen once. This clone has a count of ten or more. Antigen unknown. The sample holds other DNA sequences that translate to the same CDR3. The chain combines TRBV7-9 with TRBJ2-2; a possible D gene is TRBD2 (6 bases). The sample taken for sequencing was PBMCs. This TCR derives from a woman aged 50 to 60 in good health and CMV-seropositive. The CDR3 protein is CASSFLGGTGELFF. The CDR3 DNA reads as TGTGCCAGCAGCTTTTTGGGGGGAACCGGGGAGCTGTTTTTT.